Listed here are 15 T cell receptor beta chains from one sample, sequenced in a study of CD8 T cells in Susac syndrome. An amount of RNA that ranged from 0.5 to 1 ug was reverse transcribed with random hexamers. MiXCR, run by TCRdb on the immunoSEQ multiplex PCR reads, gives a single entry per CDR3 protein. The table has around 150,000 distinct CDR3 sequences, about 95% seen once. The sample was CD8+ T cells from PBMCs. All receptors come from a human donor with Susac syndrome.

This chain links TRBV30 with TRBJ2-4; D possibly uses TRBD1 or TRBD2 (6 bases each). In germline, CDR1 is GTSNPN, CDR2 SVGIG (reference sequence). Deletions cut 0 bases from V and 6 bases from J, with 15 bases between. This CDR3 has 15 amino acids. CDR3 protein: CAWSVRGHLINIQYF. In DNA, the CDR3 is TGTGCCTGGAGTGTACGGGGGCACTTGATAAACATTCAGTACTTC.

V is TRBV11-3 and J is TRBJ1-1, with a weak D call TRBD1 (5 bases). The CDR3 is 15 residues long. Germline V gives CDR1 SGHNT, CDR2 YENEEA. With 5 bases removed from V and 3 bases from J, the gap between germline ends came to 16 bases. The CDR3, as DNA: TGTGCCAGCAGCAACCGACAGAATATGTACACTGAAGCTTTCTTT. This codes for CASSNRQNMYTEAFF.

This chain uses TRBV27 with TRBJ2-7; D ambiguous. Trimming shortened V by 4 bases and J by 6 bases, and 10 bases separated the two germline ends. The CDR3 contains 12 residues. Germline values: CDR1 MNHEY, CDR2 SMNVEV (reference sequence). The CDR3 spells CASSSGQLEQYF. CDR3 DNA sequence: TGTGCCAGCAGTTCCGGGCAGCTCGAGCAGTACTTC.

The chain combines TRBV2 with TRBJ2-2, with D maybe TRBD2 (6 bases). Germline V CDR1 and CDR2: SNHLY, FYNNEI. CDR3 size: 12 residues. Written as DNA, the CDR3 is TGTGCGACTGGGGGGTACACCGGGGAGCTGTTTTTT. Translated, it gives CATGGYTGELFF.

V usage is TRBV3-1 and J usage is TRBJ2-3; maybe TRBD1 (5 bases). CDR1 LGHDT and CDR2 YNNKEL come from the germline V gene (reference sequence). V was cut by 5 bases and J by 2 bases, with 11 bases left in between. The CDR3 loop spans 14 amino acids. The CDR3 nucleotides read TGTGCCAGCAGCTACCAGGGTTCCACAGATACGCAGTATTTT. Translation gives CASSYQGSTDTQYF.

This chain uses TRBV6-1 with TRBJ2-3; 13 nucleotides line up with TRBD2. Germline-derived CDR1 and CDR2 are MNHNS and SASEGT. With V trimmed by 5 bases and J by 6 bases, 17 bases remained unmatched. CDR3 size: 19 residues. The CDR3 sequence is CASSSTGGLAGPPGDTQYF. The CDR3 DNA reads TGTGCCAGCAGTAGCACAGGGGGACTAGCGGGGCCTCCTGGGGATACGCAGTATTTT.

The chain links TRBV29-1 to TRBJ1-2, with D uncertain. The ends were cut back, 4 bases at V and 6 bases at J, with 9 bases in the middle. CDR1 is SQVTM, CDR2 ANQGSEA, per germline. This CDR3 spans 11 amino acids. As DNA, the CDR3 is TGCAGCGTTGGAGATCCGGATGGCTACACCTTC. It is translated as CSVGDPDGYTF.

The chain links TRBV5-4 to TRBJ2-1; 9 nucleotides align to TRBD1. The V gene's germline CDR1 is SGHNT and CDR2 YYREEE (reference sequence). This CDR3 region has 16 residues. V gave up 3 bases and J gave up 8 bases; unmatched junction bases: 12. CDR3 bases: TGTGCCAGCAGCTCACCGGGGACAGGGATCCTCCATGAGCAGTTCTTC. It is translated as CASSSPGTGILHEQFF.

This clonotype has only one observation. The chain recombines TRBV6-1 with TRBJ2-1; no reliable D call. The germline CDR1 and CDR2 sequences are MNHNS and SASEGT. The CDR3 contains 12 residues. V gave up 10 bases and J gave up 6 bases, with 13 bases separating them. CDR3 DNA sequence: TGTGCCACGTTGGAGTTACCCAATGAGCAGTTCTTC. Protein: CATLELPNEQFF.

The V call is TRBV29-1, the J call TRBJ2-1; 13 bases agree with TRBD2. The V gene's germline CDR1 is SQVTM and CDR2 ANQGSEA. This CDR3 is 14 amino acids long. V lost 8 bases to trimming and J lost 7 bases; unmatched junction nucleotides: 8. The CDR3 protein is CSLGLAGHGNEQFF. The CDR3 DNA follows: TGCAGCTTGGGACTAGCGGGACATGGTAATGAGCAGTTCTTC.

The CDR3 here is CASSPANHYGQGPIGYTF. The DNA for the CDR3 is TGTGCCAGCAGCCCAGCAAACCATTACGGACAGGGTCCGATCGGCTACACCTTC. This chain joins TRBV14 and TRBJ1-2, with 8 nucleotides matching TRBD1. V lost 4 bases, J lost 8 bases, and 21 bases stayed unmatched. The germline CDR1 and CDR2 sequences are SGHDN and FVKESK. The CDR3 is 18 amino acids.

The chain joins TRBV4-1 to TRBJ2-7, with TRBD1 as a possible D gene (5 bases). Trimming cost V 1 base and J 2 bases, with 12 bases left between them. This CDR3 has 15 residues. Germline V gene lookup returns CDR1 MGHRA and CDR2 YSYEKL. The CDR3 reads CASSQVGAWTYEQYF. Written as DNA, the CDR3 is TGCGCCAGCAGCCAAGTAGGGGCTTGGACCTACGAGCAGTACTTC.

In DNA form, the CDR3 reads TGCGCCAGCAGCCAAGAGACAGGGTGGGCGAAAACTGAAGCTTTCTTT. Translated, it gives CASSQETGWAKTEAFF. This chain links TRBV4-1 with TRBJ1-1, with 7 bases fitting TRBD1. V shed 0 bases and J 5 bases; nucleotides not matched to a gene: 9. CDR1 and CDR2 from the germline V gene are MGHRA and YSYEKL. The CDR3 runs 16 residues.

This clonotype has only one observation. The rearrangement uses TRBV14 and TRBJ2-5; no clear D gene. Germline assignment: CDR1 SGHDN and CDR2 FVKESK. The CDR3 consists of 14 residues. Trimming pared 3 bases from V and 5 bases from J, leaving 13 bases between. The CDR3: CASSQEPYGETQYF. The CDR3, as DNA: TGTGCCAGCAGCCAGGAACCTTACGGGGAGACCCAGTACTTC.

The chain has TRBV2 and TRBJ1-5; no clear D gene. The CDR3 loop spans 14 amino acids. The germline V gene encodes CDR1 SNHLY and CDR2 FYNNEI. V was cut by 4 bases and J by 4 bases, with 11 bases left in between. Here the CDR3 DNA reads TGTGCCAGCAGTGTCCTTGGGGATAATCAGCCCCAGCATTTT. Its translation is CASSVLGDNQPQHF.